The T cell receptor (beta chain) under discussion was sequenced for a study of patients and donors after allogeneic stem cell transplantation. To note about this clonotype: A read error may account for a junction end that differs from germline.

From germline, CDR1 is SSHAT and CDR2 FNYEAQ (reference sequence). The CDR3 totals 15 residues. TCRdb independently ran MiXCR on the RT-PCR reads; one entry per CDR3 protein. This table has roughly 880,000 distinct CDR3 sequences, more than 15% appearing once. This receptor was taken from a human donor who was either an allogeneic HSCT recipient or a stem cell or donor lymphocyte infusion donor (not recorded which). It is not recorded whose cells these are; they may come from a transplant donor. The chain uses TRBV7-7 and TRBJ2-7; 7 nucleotides line up with TRBD2. Sequenced material: blood, either unsorted or a sorted T cell fraction (not recorded which). Written as DNA, the CDR3 is TGTGCTAGCAGCTTAGCGGGCGGGGCGGCCGACGAGCAGTACTTC. Amino acid sequence: CASSLAGGAADEQYF.